This note documents a single TCR beta chain sequence. The antigen remains unidentified. This CDR3 has 15 residues. CDR1 is SGHAT, CDR2 FQNNGV, per germline. V lost 5 bases and J lost 3, with 13 bases in between. The sample belongs to a study of shared clonotypes between healthy human individuals. On the study more broadly: Each donor had three CD4 naive, three CD4 memory, two CD8 naive and one CD8 memory plate.

Here immunoSEQ multiplex PCR was the method, and the copy in TCRdb shows in-frame clones only, minus some. Seen here are approximately 2.3 million clones, more than 80% observed once, and the top ten hold roughly 0.36%. Study-level results: In contrast to clonotypes shared by all four donors, non-shared clonotypes had lower generation probabilities. Only blood was sampled, and tissue TCR repertoires likely differ from blood ones.

A CD45RA-negative memory subset and a CD45RA+ naive subset were separated from the CD4+ cells. The clonotype comes from a man aged 18 to 30 in good health. Some clones in this sample may be carry-over from other donors' samples. The sequencing input was naive CD4+ T cells from PBMCs. The subset here: CD45RA+ positively selected. The J gene is TRBJ1-4, the V gene TRBV11-2, with a possible D match to TRBD1 (5 bases). The CDR3 DNA is TGTGCCAGCAGCCCCTTGGGGACGTCTAATGAAAAACTGTTTTTT. Translated: CASSPLGTSNEKLFF. The whole variable domain, filled in from reference TRBV11-2 and TRBJ1-4, reads EAGVAQSPRYKIIEKRQSVAFWCNPISGHATLYWYQQILGQGPKLLIQFQNNGVVDDSQLPKDRFSAERLKGVDSTLKIQPAKLEDSAVYLCASSPLGTSNEKLFFGSGTQLSVL.